This T cell receptor beta chain was captured by sequencing in a study of T cells in Graves' hyperthyroidism and ophthalmopathy. In this sample, this clonotype turned up many times. Clinical Activity Scores of at least 3, NOSPECS grades of at least 4 and durations under 3 months characterized ophthalmopathy patients. The study based diagnoses on clinical symptoms, serum thyroxine and TRAb, thyroid ultrasound and orbital computed tomography. Fresh peripheral blood, around 9.3 ml, was the source of the PBMCs. The V gene lost 2 bases and the J gene lost 1 base, with 11 bases spanning the gap. CDR3 size: 15 residues. The germline V gene has CDR1 SGHVS and CDR2 FQNEAQ. Amplification targeted TCR beta CDR3 regions from RNA transcripts. The HTBI set primed first-round TCR CDR3 RT-PCR. TCRdb fed the multiplex PCR reads into MiXCR, producing one record per CDR3 protein. The sample has some 570,000 distinct CDR3 sequences, approximately 17% seen once.

Sequenced sample: blood. This TCR derives from a woman younger than 30 with Graves' ophthalmopathy. This sequence joins TRBV7-8 and TRBJ2-5; D ambiguous. This CDR3 reads CASSLYDGVQETQYF. In DNA, the CDR3 is TGTGCCAGCAGCTTATATGACGGAGTCCAAGAGACCCAGTACTTC.